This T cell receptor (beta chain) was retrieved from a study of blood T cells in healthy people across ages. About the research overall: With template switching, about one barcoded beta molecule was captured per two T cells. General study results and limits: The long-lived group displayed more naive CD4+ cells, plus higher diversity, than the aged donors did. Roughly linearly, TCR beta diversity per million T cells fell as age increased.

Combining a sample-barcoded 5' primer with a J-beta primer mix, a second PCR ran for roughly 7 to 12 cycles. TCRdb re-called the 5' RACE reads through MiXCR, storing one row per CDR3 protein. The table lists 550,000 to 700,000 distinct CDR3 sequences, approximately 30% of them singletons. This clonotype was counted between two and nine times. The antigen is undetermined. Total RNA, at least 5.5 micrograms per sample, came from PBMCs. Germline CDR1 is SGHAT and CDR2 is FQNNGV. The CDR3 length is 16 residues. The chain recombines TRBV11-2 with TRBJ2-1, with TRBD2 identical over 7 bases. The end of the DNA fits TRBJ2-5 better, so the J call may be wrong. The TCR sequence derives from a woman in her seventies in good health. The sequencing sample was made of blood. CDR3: CASSFPGSGAQETQYF. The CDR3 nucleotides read TGTGCCAGCAGCTTTCCGGGAAGCGGGGCGCAAGAGACCCAGTACTTC.